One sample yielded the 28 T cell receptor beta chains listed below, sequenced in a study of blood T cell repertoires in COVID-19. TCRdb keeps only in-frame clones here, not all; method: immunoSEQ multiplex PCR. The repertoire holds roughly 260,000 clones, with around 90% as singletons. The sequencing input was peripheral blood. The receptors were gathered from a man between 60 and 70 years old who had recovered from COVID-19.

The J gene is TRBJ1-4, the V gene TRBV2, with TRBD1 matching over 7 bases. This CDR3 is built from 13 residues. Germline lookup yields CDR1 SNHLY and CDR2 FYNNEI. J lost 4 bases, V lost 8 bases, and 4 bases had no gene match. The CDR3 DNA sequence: TGTGCCAGCCAGACAGGGTTTAATGAAAAACTGTTTTTT. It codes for CASQTGFNEKLFF.

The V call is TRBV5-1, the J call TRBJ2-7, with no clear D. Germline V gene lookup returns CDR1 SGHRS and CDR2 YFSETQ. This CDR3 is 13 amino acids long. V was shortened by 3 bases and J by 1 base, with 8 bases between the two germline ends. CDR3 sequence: CASSSTRSYEQYF. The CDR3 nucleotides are TGCGCCAGCAGCTCGACTCGTTCCTACGAGCAGTACTTC.

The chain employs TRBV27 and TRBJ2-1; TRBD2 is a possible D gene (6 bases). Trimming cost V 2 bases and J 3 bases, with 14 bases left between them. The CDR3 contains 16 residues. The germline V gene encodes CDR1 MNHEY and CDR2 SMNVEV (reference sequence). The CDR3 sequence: CASSLSKGGNYNEQFF. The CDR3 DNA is TGTGCCAGCAGTTTAAGTAAGGGAGGCAACTACAATGAGCAGTTCTTC.

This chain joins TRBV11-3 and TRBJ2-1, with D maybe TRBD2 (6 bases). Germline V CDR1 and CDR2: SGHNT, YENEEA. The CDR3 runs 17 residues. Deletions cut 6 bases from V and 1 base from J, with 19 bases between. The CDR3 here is CASSPTPTSRSYNEQFF. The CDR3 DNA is TGTGCCAGCAGTCCGACCCCGACTAGTAGGTCCTACAATGAGCAGTTCTTC.

The CDR3 reads CASSRAGASYNEQFF. Written as DNA, the CDR3 is TGTGCCAGCAGTAGAGCGGGGGCCTCCTACAATGAGCAGTTCTTC. The chain recombines TRBV7-3 with TRBJ2-1; 8 bases are shared with TRBD2. V lost 6 bases and J lost 0; bases outside the gene matches: 4. Germline V gives CDR1 SGHTA, CDR2 FQGTGA. This CDR3 region has 15 residues.

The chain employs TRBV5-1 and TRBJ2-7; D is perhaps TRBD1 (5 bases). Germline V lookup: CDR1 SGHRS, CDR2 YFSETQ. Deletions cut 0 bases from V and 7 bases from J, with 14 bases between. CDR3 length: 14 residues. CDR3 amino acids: CASSLVAGSQEQYF. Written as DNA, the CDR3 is TGCGCCAGCAGCTTGGTCGCAGGGTCCCAAGAGCAGTACTTC.

CDR3 residues: CASSPPGGSGNQPQHF. The CDR3 DNA reads as TGTGCCAGCTCACCCCCGGGGGGTTCCGGCAATCAGCCCCAGCATTTT. V is TRBV18 and J is TRBJ1-5; perhaps TRBD1 as D (5 bases). Germline V gives CDR1 KGHSH, CDR2 LQKENI. Trimming shortened V by 3 bases and J by 2 bases, and 14 bases separated the two germline ends. The CDR3 length is 16 residues.

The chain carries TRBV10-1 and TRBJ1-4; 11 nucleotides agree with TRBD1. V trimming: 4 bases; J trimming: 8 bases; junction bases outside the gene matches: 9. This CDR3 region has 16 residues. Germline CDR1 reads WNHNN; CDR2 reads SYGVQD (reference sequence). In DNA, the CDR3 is TGCGCCAGCAGTGGCTCCGGGACAGGGGGAGAAGAAAAACTGTTTTTT. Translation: CASSGSGTGGEEKLFF.

The CDR3 nucleotides read TGTGCCAGCAGCTTAGATGGGACAGGGCCCACAGATACGCAGTATTTT. It is translated as CASSLDGTGPTDTQYF. This rearrangement joins TRBV11-2 to TRBJ2-3, with 9 bases matching TRBD1. J gave up 2 bases and V 0 bases, and 3 bases lay outside the gene matches. The V gene's germline CDR1 is SGHAT and CDR2 FQNNGV. This CDR3 spans 16 amino acids.

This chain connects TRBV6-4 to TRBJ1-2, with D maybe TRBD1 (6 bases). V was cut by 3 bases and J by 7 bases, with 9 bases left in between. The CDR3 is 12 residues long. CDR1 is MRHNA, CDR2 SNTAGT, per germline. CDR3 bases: TGTGCCAGCAGTGATGACAGGTTTGGCTACACCTTC. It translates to CASSDDRFGYTF.

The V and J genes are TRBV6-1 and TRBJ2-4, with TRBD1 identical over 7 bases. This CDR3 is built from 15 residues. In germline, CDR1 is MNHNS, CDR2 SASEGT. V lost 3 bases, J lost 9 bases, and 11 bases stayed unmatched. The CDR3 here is CASSDPGQARGIQYF. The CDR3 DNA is TGTGCCAGCAGTGATCCCGGACAGGCCAGGGGCATTCAGTACTTC.

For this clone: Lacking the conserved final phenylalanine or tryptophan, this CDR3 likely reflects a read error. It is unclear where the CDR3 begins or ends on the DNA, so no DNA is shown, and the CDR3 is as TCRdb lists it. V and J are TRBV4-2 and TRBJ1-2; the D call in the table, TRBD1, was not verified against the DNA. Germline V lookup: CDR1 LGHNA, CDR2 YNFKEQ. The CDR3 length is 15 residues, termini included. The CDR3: CASSQEGHRGLNLCY.

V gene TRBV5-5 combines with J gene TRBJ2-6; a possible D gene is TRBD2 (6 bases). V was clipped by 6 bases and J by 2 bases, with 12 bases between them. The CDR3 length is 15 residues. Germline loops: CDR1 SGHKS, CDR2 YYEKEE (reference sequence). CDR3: CASTPGGAGANVLTF. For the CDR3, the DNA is TGTGCCAGCACCCCGGGCGGGGCTGGGGCCAACGTCCTGACTTTC.

The CDR3: CASSFSGEVGETQYF. DNA for the CDR3: TGCGCCAGCAGCTTTAGCGGGGAAGTTGGAGAGACCCAGTACTTC. The V and J genes are TRBV5-1 and TRBJ2-5; 8 bases agree with TRBD2. Losses at the gene ends were 2 bases for V and 4 bases for J; bases not matched to a gene: 7. The CDR3 has 15 amino acids. Germline V gene lookup returns CDR1 SGHRS and CDR2 YFSETQ.

The CDR3 loop reads CASSGTTGPGKEKLFF. CDR3 coding DNA: TGCGCCAGCAGCGGTACTACAGGGCCGGGGAAGGAAAAACTGTTTTTT. V and J are TRBV5-1 and TRBJ1-4; D is possibly TRBD1 (6 bases). Germline CDR1 SGHRS, CDR2 YFSETQ. Trimming removed 4 bases from V and 8 bases from J, with 21 bases in between. The length of the CDR3 is 16 residues.

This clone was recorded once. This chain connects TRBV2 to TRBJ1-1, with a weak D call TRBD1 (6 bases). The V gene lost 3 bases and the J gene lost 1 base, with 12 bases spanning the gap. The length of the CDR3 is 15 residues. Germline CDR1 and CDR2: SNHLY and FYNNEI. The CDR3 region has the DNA TGTGCCAGCAGTGACCAGGGGCTGGGGAACACTGAAGCTTTCTTT. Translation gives CASSDQGLGNTEAFF.

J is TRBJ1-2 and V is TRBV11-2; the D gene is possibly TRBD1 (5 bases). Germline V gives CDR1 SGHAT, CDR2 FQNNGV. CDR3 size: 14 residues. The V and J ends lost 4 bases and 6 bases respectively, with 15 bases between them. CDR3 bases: TGTGCCAGCAGCTCCACGCAGGGAAGGGATGGCTACACCTTC. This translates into CASSSTQGRDGYTF.

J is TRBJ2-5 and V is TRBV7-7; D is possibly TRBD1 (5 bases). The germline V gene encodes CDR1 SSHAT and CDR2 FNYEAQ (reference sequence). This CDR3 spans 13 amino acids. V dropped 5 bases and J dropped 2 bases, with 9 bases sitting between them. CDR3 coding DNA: TGTGCCAGCAGCCTTCGACAGCAAGAGACCCAGTACTTC. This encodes CASSLRQQETQYF.

CDR3 in amino acids: CASSQGLAGEYNEQFF. Here the CDR3 DNA reads TGCGCCAGCAGCCAAGGACTAGCGGGGGAGTACAATGAGCAGTTCTTC. The chain carries TRBV4-1 and TRBJ2-1; TRBD2 matches 12 bases. The CDR3 covers 16 residues. The trim removed 1 base at V and 4 bases at J, leaving 2 bases unmatched. CDR1 is MGHRA and CDR2 is YSYEKL in the germline V gene.

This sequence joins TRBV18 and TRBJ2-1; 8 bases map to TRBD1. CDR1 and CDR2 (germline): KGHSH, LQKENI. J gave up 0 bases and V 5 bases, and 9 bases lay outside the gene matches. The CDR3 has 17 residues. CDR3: CASSFRTGPSSYNEQFF. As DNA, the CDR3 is TGTGCCAGCTCATTCAGGACAGGGCCTAGCTCCTACAATGAGCAGTTCTTC.

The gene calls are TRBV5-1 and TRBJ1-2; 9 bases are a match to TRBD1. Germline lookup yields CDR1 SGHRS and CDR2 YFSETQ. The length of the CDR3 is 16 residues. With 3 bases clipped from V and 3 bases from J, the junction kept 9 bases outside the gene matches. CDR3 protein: CASSSRDRGNDYGYTF. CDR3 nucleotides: TGCGCCAGCAGCTCAAGAGACAGGGGGAACGACTATGGCTACACCTTC. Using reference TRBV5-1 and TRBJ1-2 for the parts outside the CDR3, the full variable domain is KAGVTQTPRYLIKTRGQQVTLSCSPISGHRSVSWYQQTPGQGLQFLFEYFSETQRNKGNFPGRFSGRQFSNSRSEMNVSTLELGDSALYLCASSSRDRGNDYGYTFGSGTRLTVV.

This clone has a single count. The chain's CDR3 is CASSLALIGAQYF. The CDR3 DNA reads TGTGCCAGCAGTTTAGCGCTAATCGGGGCGCAGTATTTT. V and J are TRBV12-3 or TRBV12-4 and TRBJ2-3; the D gene is possibly TRBD2 (5 bases). CDR3 size: 13 residues. V was pared by 0 bases and J by 10 bases, with 11 bases between.

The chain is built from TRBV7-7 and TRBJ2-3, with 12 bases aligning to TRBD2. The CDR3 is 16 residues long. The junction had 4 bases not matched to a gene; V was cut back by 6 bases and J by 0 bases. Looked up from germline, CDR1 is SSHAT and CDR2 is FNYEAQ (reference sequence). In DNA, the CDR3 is TGTGCCAGCAGTCTTGGACTAGCGGGGAGCACAGATACGCAGTATTTT. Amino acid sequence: CASSLGLAGSTDTQYF. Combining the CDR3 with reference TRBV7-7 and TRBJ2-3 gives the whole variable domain GAGVSQSPRYKVTKRGQDVTLRCDPISSHATLYWYQQALGQGPEFLTYFNYEAQPDKSGLPSDRFSAERPEGSISTLTIQRTEQRDSAMYRCASSLGLAGSTDTQYFGPGTRLTVL.

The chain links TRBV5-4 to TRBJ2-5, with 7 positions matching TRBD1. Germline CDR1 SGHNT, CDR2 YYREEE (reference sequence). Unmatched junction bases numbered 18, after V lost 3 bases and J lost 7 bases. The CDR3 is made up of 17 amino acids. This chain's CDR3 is CASSSKTGRRAFGTQYF. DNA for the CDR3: TGTGCCAGCAGCTCCAAGACAGGGCGCCGGGCATTTGGGACCCAGTACTTC.

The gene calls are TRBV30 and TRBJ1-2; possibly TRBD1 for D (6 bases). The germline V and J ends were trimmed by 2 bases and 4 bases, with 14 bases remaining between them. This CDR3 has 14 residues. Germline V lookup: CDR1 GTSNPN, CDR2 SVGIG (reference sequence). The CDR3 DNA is TGTGCCTGGAGTAAGGACAGAAAAAGCTATGGCTACACCTTC. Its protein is CAWSKDRKSYGYTF.

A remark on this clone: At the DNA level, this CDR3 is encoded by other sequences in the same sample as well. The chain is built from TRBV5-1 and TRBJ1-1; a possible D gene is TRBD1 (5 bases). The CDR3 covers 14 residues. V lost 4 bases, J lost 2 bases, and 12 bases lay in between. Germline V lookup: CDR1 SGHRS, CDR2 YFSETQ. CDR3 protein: CASSLSTANTEAFF. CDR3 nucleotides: TGCGCCAGCAGCCTATCGACAGCAAACACTGAAGCTTTCTTT. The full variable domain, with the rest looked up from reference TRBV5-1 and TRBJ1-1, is KAGVTQTPRYLIKTRGQQVTLSCSPISGHRSVSWYQQTPGQGLQFLFEYFSETQRNKGNFPGRFSGRQFSNSRSEMNVSTLELGDSALYLCASSLSTANTEAFFGQGTRLTVV.

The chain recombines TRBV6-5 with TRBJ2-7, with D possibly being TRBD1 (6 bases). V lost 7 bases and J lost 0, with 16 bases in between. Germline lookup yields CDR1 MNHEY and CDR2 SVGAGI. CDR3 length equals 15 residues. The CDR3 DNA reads TGTGCCAGCAACACCGTGGGCAGGGGCTCCTACGAGCAGTACTTC. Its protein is CASNTVGRGSYEQYF.

The CDR3 DNA follows: TGTGCCAGCAGCCAGAGACAAGCAAGTTTTTGGTACGGGGAGCTGTTTTTT. Encoded protein: CASSQRQASFWYGELFF. The J gene is TRBJ2-2, the V gene TRBV27; D ambiguous. The CDR3 runs to 17 residues. V lost 6 bases and J 7 bases, leaving 24 bases between the germline ends. From germline, CDR1 is MNHEY and CDR2 SMNVEV (reference sequence).